The sequence of this TCR beta chain was determined in a study of PD-1 blockade in mismatch repair-deficient tumors. Study-wide background: All were previously treated, progressing patients with about twelve mismatch repair-deficient cancer types. Findings of the study overall: Rapid post-treatment expansion, then contraction, generally preceding radiologic response, marked tumor-resident clones.

Germline CDR1 and CDR2: SGHRS and YFSETQ. Germline trimming cut 3 bases from V and 2 bases from J; bases unmatched to any gene: 7. The CDR3 has 17 amino acids. Turning to this clone: Its antigen is unknown.

Produced via immunoSEQ multiplex PCR; TCRdb's table is partial and in-frame only. The sample has about 66,000 clones, about 78% seen once; the top ten hold over 4.5%. Three pembrolizumab responders had their TCRs sequenced. The clonotype originates from an adult with mismatch repair-deficient cancer. The sequencing used peripheral blood, collected 2 weeks after starting pembrolizumab. The chain links TRBV5-1 to TRBJ2-7; 14 bases are a match to TRBD2. The CDR3 protein is CASSSGLAGGAAYEQYF. The CDR3, as DNA: TGCGCCAGCAGCTCCGGACTAGCGGGAGGTGCTGCCTACGAGCAGTACTTC.